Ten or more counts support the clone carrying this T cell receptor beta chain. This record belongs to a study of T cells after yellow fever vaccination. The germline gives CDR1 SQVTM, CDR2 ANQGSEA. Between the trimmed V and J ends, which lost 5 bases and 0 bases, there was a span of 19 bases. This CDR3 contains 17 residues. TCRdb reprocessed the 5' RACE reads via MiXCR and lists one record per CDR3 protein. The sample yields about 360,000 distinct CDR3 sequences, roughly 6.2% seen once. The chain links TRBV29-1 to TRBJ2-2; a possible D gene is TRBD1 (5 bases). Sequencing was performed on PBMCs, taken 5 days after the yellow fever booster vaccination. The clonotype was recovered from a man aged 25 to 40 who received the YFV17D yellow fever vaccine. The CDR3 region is CSVRVRDLLANTGELFF. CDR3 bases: TGCAGCGTTAGGGTCAGGGATTTGCTCGCGAACACCGGGGAGCTGTTTTTT.